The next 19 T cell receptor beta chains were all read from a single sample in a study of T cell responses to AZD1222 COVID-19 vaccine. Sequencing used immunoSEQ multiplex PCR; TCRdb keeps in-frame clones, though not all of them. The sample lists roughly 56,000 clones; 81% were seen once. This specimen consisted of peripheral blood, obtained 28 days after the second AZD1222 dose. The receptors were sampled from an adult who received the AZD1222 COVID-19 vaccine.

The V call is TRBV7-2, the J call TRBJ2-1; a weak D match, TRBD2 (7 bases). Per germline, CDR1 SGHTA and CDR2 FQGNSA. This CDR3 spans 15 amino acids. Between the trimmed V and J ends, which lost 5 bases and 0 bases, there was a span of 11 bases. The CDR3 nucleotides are TGTGCCAGCAGCCCCGCGGGGGCCTCCTACAATGAGCAGTTCTTC. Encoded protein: CASSPAGASYNEQFF.

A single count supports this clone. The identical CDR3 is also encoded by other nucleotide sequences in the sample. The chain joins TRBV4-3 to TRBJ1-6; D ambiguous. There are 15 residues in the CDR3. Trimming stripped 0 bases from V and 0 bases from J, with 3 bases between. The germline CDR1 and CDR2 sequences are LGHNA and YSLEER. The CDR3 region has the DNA TGCGCCAGCAGCCAAGACAGCTCCTATAATTCACCCCTCCACTTT. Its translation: CASSQDSSYNSPLHF.

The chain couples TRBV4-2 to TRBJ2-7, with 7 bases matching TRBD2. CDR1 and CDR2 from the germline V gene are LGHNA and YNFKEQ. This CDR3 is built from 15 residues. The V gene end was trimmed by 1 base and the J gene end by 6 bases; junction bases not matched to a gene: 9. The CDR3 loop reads CASSQALASGGEQYF. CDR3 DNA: TGTGCCAGCAGCCAAGCATTGGCTAGCGGAGGCGAGCAGTACTTC.

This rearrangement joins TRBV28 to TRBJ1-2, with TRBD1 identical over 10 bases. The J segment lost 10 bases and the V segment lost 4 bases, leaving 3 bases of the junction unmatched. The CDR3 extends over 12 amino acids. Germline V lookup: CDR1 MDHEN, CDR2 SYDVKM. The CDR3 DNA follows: TGTGCCAGCAGTTCCGGACAGGGGGACTACACCTTC. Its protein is CASSSGQGDYTF.

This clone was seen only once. The CDR3 sequence is CAWGEGGNEKLFF. CDR3 in DNA: TGTGCCTGGGGTGAAGGAGGTAATGAAAAACTGTTTTTT. The V and J genes are TRBV30 and TRBJ1-4; D is undetermined. This CDR3 spans 13 amino acids. The germline CDR1 and CDR2 sequences are GTSNPN and SVGIG (reference sequence). The V end lost 5 bases, the J end lost 4 bases, and 11 bases lay between the germline ends. Complete variable domain (other parts from reference TRBV30 and TRBJ1-4): SQTIHQWPATLVQPVGSPLSLECTVEGTSNPNLYWYRQAAGRGLQLLFYSVGIGQISSEVPQNLSASRPQDRQFILSSKKLLLSDSGFYLCAWGEGGNEKLFFGSGTQLSVL.

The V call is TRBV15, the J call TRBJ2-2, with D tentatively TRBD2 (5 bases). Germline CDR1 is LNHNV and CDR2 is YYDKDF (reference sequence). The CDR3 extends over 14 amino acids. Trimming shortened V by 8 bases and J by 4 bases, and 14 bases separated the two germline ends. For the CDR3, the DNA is TGTGCCACCCGTGAGTCGAGGGTCACCGGGGAGCTGTTTTTT. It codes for CATRESRVTGELFF. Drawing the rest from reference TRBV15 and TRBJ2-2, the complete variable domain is DAMVIQNPRYQVTQFGKPVTLSCSQTLNHNVMYWYQQKSSQAPKLLFHYYDKDFNNEADTPDNFQSRRPNTSFCFLDIRSPGLGDTAMYLCATRESRVTGELFFGEGSRLTVL.

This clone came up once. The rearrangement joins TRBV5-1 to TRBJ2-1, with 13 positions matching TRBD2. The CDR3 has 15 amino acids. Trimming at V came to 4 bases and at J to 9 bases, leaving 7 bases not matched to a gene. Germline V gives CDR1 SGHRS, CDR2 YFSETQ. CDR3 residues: CASSIGLAGVSEQFF. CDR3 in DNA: TGCGCCAGCAGCATAGGACTAGCGGGAGTCAGTGAGCAGTTCTTC.

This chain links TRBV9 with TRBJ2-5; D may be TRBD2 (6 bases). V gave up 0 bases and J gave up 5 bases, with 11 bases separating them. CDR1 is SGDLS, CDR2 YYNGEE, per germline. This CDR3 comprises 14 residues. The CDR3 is CASSVELAGETQYF. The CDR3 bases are TGTGCCAGCAGCGTAGAACTAGCTGGCGAGACCCAGTACTTC. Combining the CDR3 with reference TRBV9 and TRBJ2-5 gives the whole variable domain DSGVTQTPKHLITATGQRVTLRCSPRSGDLSVYWYQQSLDQGLQFLIQYYNGEERAKGNILERFSAQQFPDLHSELNLSSLELGDSALYFCASSVELAGETQYFGPGTRLLVL.

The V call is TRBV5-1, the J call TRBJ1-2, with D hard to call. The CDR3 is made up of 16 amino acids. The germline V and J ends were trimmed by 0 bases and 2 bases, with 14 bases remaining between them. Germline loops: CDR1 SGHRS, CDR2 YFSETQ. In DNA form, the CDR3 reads TGCGCCAGCAGCTTGGCCGCCAGGCCCCGCAACTATGGCTACACCTTC. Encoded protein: CASSLAARPRNYGYTF.

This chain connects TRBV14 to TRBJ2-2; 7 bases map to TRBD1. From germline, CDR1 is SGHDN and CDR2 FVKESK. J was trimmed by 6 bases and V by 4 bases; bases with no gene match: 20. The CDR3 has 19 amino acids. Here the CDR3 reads CASSRTASGGKFKAGELFF. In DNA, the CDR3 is TGTGCCAGCAGCCGCACTGCGTCAGGGGGAAAGTTTAAAGCCGGGGAGCTGTTTTTT.

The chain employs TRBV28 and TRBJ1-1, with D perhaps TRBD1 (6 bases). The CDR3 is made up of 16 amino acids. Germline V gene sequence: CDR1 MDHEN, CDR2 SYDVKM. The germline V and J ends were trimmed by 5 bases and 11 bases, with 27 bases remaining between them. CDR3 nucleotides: TGTGCCAGCAGTGGTACCGGGGGGGGCCCATTTTTGTACGCTTTCTTT. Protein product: CASSGTGGGPFLYAFF.

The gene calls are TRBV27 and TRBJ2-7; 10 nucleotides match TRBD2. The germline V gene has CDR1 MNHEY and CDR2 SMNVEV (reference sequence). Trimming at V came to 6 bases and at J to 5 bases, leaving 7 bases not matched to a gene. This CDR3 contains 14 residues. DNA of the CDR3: TGTGCCAGCAGACCGGGACTAGCGATCAACGAGCAGTACTTC. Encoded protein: CASRPGLAINEQYF.

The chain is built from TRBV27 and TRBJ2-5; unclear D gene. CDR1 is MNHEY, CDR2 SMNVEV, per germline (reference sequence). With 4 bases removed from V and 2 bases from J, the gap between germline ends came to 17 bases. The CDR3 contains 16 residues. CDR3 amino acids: CASSSRTPPRQETQYF. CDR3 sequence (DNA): TGTGCCAGCAGTTCCAGGACCCCGCCGCGACAAGAGACCCAGTACTTC.

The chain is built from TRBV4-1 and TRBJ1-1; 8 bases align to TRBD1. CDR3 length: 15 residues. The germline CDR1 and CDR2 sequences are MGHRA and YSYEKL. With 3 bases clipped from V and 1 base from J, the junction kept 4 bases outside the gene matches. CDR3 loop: CASSHADRGNTEAFF. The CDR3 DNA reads TGCGCCAGCAGCCACGCCGACAGGGGGAACACTGAAGCTTTCTTT.

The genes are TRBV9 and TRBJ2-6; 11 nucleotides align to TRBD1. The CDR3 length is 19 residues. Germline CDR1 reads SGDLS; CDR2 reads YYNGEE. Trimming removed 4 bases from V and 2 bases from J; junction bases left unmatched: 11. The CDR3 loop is CASSPTPGQGVPGANVLTF. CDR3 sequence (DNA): TGTGCCAGCAGCCCAACGCCGGGACAGGGGGTCCCTGGGGCCAACGTCCTGACTTTC.

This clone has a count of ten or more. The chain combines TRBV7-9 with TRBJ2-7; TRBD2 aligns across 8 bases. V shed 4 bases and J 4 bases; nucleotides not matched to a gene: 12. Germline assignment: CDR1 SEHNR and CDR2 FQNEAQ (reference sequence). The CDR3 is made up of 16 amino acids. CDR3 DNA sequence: TGTGCCAGCAGCTCCCATATAGCGGGACGAGGGTACGAGCAGTACTTC. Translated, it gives CASSSHIAGRGYEQYF. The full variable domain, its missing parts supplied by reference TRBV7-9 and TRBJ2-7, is DTGVSQNPRHKITKRGQNVTFRCDPISEHNRLYWYRQTLGQGPEFLTYFQNEAQLEKSRLLSDRFSAERPKGSFSTLEIQRTEQGDSAMYLCASSSHIAGRGYEQYFGPGTRLTVT.

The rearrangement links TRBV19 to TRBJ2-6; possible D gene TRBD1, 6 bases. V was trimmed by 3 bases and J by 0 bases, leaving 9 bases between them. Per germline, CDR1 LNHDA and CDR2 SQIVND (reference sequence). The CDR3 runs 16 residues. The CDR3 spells CASSIQGNSGANVLTF. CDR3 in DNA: TGTGCCAGTAGTATTCAGGGGAACTCTGGGGCCAACGTCCTGACTTTC.

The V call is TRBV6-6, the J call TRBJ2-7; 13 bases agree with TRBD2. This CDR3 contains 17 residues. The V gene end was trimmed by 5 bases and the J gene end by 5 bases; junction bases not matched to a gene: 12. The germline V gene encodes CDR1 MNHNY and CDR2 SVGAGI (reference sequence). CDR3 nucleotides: TGTGCCAGCAGTCTGACTAGCGGGAGGCCAAGCGCCCACGAGCAGTACTTC. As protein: CASSLTSGRPSAHEQYF.

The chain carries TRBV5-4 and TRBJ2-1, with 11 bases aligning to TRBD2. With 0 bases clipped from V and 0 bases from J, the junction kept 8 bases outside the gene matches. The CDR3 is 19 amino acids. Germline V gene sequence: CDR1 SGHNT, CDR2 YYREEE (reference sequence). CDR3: CASSLAETSGTSSYNEQFF. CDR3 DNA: TGTGCCAGCAGCTTGGCCGAGACTAGCGGGACAAGCTCCTACAATGAGCAGTTCTTC.